This T cell receptor (beta chain) was captured in a study of blood T cell repertoires in COVID-19. The data were produced by immunoSEQ multiplex PCR, yet TCRdb's version contains in-frame clones alone and is incomplete. The data show about 270,000 clones, with roughly nine tenths seen just once and 3% held by the top ten. Trimming at V came to 5 bases and at J to 0 bases, leaving 6 bases not matched to a gene. Germline lookup yields CDR1 MDHEN and CDR2 SYDVKM. The CDR3 has 16 residues. Clinical history reported by participants formed the basis on which cohorts were assigned. Material: PBMCs or T cells enriched from blood (not recorded which). The receptor was isolated from a woman aged 50 to 65 who had recovered from COVID-19. V usage is TRBV28 and J usage is TRBJ2-1; 8 nucleotides match TRBD2. CDR3 residues: CASSARLASSYNEQFF. CDR3 sequence (DNA): TGTGCCAGCAGTGCCCGACTAGCGAGCTCCTACAATGAGCAGTTCTTC.